The source of this TCR beta chain is a study of response to subunit inactivated influenza vaccine. General study points: A suggestion made by the authors is that each seasonal influenza vaccination recruits few new T cells.

Each CDR3 protein gets one entry after TCRdb re-called the RT-PCR reads with MiXCR. The sample includes about 780,000 distinct CDR3 sequences, around 18% of them seen just once. Concerning this clonotype itself: The antigen is not known. Just one base apart from a much larger clone, this may be a read error.

The CDR3 is 13 residues long. CDR1 LNHNV and CDR2 YYDKDF come from the germline V gene (reference sequence). This TCR was recovered from a man aged 50 to 60 who received an inactivated influenza vaccine. The V call is TRBV15, the J call TRBJ2-1; D gene uncertain. The material sequenced was PBMCs from blood, taken about 5 days after vaccination. The CDR3 DNA is TGTGCCACCAGCAACTATGAGTACAATGATCAGTTCTTC. This codes for CATSNYEYNDQFF.